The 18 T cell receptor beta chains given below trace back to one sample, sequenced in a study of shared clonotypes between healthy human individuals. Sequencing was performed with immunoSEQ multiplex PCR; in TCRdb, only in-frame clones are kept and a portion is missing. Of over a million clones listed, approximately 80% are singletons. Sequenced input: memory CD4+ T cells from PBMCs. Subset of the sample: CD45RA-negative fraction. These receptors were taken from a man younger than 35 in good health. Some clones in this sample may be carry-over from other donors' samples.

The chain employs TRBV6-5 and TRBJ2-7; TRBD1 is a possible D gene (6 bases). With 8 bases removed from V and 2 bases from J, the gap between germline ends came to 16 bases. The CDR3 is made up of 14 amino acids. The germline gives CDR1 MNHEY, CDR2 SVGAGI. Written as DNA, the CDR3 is TGTGCCAGCGTCCCTGGGGGCAGAACCTACGAGCAGTACTTC. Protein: CASVPGGRTYEQYF.

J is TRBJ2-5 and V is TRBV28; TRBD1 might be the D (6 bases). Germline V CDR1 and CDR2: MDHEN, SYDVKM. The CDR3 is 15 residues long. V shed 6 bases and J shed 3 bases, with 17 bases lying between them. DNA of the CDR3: TGTGCCAGCAGCATATTGGGGGCGTTAGAAGAGACCCAGTACTTC. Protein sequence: CASSILGALEETQYF.

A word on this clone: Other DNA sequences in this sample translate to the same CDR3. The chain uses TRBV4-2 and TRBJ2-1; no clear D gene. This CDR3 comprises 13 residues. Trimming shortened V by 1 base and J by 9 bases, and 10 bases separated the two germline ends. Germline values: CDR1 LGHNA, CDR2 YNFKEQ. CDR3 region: CASSQVGLSEQFF. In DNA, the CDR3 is TGTGCCAGCAGCCAAGTAGGTCTTAGTGAGCAGTTCTTC.

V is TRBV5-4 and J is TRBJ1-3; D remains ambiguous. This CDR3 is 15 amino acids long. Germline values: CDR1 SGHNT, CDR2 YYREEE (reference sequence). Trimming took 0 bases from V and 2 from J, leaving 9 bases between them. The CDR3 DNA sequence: TGTGCCAGCAGCTTGGTCGGAGGGACTGGAAACACCATATATTTT. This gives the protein CASSLVGGTGNTIYF.

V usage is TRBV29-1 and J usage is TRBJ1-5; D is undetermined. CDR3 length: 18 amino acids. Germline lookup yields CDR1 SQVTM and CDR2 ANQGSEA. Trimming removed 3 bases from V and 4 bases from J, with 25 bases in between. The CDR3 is CSVDKGWCTGVVNQPQHF. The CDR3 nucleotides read TGCAGCGTTGATAAAGGATGGTGTACGGGAGTTGTGAATCAGCCCCAGCATTTT.

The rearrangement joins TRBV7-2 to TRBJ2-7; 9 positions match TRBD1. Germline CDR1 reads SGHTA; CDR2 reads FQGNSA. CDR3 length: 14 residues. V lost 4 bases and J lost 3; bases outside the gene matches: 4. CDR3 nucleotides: TGTGCCAGCAGCTCGGGACAGGGTTTCTACGAGCAGTACTTC. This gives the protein CASSSGQGFYEQYF.

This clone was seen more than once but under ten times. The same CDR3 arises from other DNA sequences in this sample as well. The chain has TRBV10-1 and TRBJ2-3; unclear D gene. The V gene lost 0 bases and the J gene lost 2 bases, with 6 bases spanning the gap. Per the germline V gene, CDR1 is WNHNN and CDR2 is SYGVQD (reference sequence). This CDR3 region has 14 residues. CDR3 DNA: TGCGCCAGCAGTGAGTCGATAGCCACAGATACGCAGTATTTT. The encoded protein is CASSESIATDTQYF.

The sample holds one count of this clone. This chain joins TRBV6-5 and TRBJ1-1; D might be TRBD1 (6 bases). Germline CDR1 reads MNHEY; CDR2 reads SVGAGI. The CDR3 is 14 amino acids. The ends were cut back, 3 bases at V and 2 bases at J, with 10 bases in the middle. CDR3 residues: CASSYTGPNTEAFF. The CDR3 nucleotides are TGTGCCAGCAGTTATACAGGGCCTAACACTGAAGCTTTCTTT.

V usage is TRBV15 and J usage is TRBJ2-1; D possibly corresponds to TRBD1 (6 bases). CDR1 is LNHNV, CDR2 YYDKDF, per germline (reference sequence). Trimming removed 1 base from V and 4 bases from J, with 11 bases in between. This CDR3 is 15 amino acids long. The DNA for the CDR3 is TGTGCCACCAGCAGAGCAGACAGGACTTACAATGAGCAGTTCTTC. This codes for CATSRADRTYNEQFF.

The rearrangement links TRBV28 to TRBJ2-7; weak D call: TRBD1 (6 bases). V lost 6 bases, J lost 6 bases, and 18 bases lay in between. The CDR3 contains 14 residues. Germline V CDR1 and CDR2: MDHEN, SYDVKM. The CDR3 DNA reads TGTGCCAGCAGCCTTGCCCCAGGGGCGGGCGAGCAGTACTTC. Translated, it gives CASSLAPGAGEQYF.

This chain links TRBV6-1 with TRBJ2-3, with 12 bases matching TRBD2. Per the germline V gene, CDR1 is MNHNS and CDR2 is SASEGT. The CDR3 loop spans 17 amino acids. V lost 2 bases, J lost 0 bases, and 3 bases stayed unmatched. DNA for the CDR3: TGTGCCAGCAGTGAAACTAGCGGGAGGCCTAGCACAGATACGCAGTATTTT. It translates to CASSETSGRPSTDTQYF.

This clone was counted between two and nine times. DNA of the CDR3: TGTGCCAGCAGCTTAGTGGCGGGAGGGAGCACAGATACGCAGTATTTT. The encoded protein is CASSLVAGGSTDTQYF. The rearrangement links TRBV7-9 to TRBJ2-3; TRBD2 aligns across 9 bases. The V gene's germline CDR1 is SEHNR and CDR2 FQNEAQ (reference sequence). V shed 1 base, J shed 0 bases, and the junction held 2 bases outside the gene matches. The CDR3 totals 16 residues.

The CDR3 spells CASSYTGRNTEAFF. In nucleotides, the CDR3 is TGCGCCAGCAGCTACACGGGCAGAAACACTGAAGCTTTCTTT. The V call is TRBV4-3, the J call TRBJ1-1; the D is unclear. The germline V gene encodes CDR1 LGHNA and CDR2 YSLEER. This CDR3 has 14 residues. V was trimmed by 5 bases and J by 2 bases, leaving 12 bases between them.

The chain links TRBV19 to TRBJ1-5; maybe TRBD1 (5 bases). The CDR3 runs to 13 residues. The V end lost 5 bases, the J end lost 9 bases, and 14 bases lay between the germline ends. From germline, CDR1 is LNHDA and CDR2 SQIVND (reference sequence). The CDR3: CASSASGWRPQHF. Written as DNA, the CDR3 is TGTGCCAGTAGTGCTTCAGGGTGGCGGCCCCAGCATTTT.

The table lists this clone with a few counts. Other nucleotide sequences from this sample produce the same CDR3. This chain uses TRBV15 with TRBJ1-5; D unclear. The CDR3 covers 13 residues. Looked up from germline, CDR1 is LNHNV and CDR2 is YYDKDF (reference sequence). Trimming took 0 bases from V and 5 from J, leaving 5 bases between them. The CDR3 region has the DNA TGTGCCACCAGCAGAGATGTAGATCAGCCCCAGCATTTT. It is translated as CATSRDVDQPQHF.

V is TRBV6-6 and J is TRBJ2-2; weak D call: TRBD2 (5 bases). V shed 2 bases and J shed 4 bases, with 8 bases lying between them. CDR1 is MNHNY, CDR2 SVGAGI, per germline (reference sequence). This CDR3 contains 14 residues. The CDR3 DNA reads TGTGCCAGCAGTTACGGGCGGGTCACCGGGGAGCTGTTTTTT. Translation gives CASSYGRVTGELFF.

The CDR3 DNA sequence: TGCGCCAGCAGCCAAGATCCCAACGGGGGACTAGCGGAGTACCAAGAGACCCAGTACTTC. It is translated as CASSQDPNGGLAEYQETQYF. V gene TRBV4-1 combines with J gene TRBJ2-5; 11 bases align to TRBD2. Germline V lookup: CDR1 MGHRA, CDR2 YSYEKL. This CDR3 contains 20 residues. The ends lost 0 bases at V and 0 bases at J; junction bases unmatched: 12.

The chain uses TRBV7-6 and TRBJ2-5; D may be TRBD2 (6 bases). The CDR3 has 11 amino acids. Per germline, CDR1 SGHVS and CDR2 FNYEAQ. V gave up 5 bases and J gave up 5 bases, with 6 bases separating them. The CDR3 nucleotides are TGTGCCAGCAGCGGGGGGGAGACCCAGTACTTC. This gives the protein CASSGGETQYF.